This TCR beta chain was captured in a study of blood T cell repertoires in COVID-19. Study-wide context: The samples span acute and convalescent COVID-19 from the United States, Italy and Spain. PBMCs, B-cell-depleted T cells, or T cells were the source of the cDNA or gDNA that made up the material.

The CDR3 consists of 14 residues. Germline lookup yields CDR1 SGHNT and CDR2 YYREEE (reference sequence). The trim removed 0 bases at V and 4 bases at J, leaving 1 base unmatched. Original analysis: Amplification from reference gene primers served as the basis for estimated nucleated cell counts. Generated by immunoSEQ multiplex PCR, the TCRdb table keeps only in-frame clones and is missing some. The DNA gave D and trimming, while V, J and clone size come from that table. The data show tens of thousands of clones, 65% to 90% seen once. The specimen was peripheral blood. This rearrangement joins TRBV5-4 to TRBJ1-2; 9 positions match TRBD1. This clonotype originated in a human donor in a cohort sampled during active COVID-19. The CDR3 DNA follows: TGTGCCAGCAGCTTGGGACAGGGGGTCTATGGCTACACCTTC. Translated: CASSLGQGVYGYTF. The full variable domain, its missing parts supplied by reference TRBV5-4 and TRBJ1-2, is ETGVTQSPTHLIKTRGQQVTLRCSSQSGHNTVSWYQQALGQGPQFIFQYYREEENGRGNFPPRFSGLQFPNYSSELNVNALELDDSALYLCASSLGQGVYGYTFGSGTRLTVV.